The next 5 T cell receptor beta chains were all read from a single sample in a study of cytomegalovirus exposure and HLA in healthy donors. The PCR contained 60 Vbeta and 13 Jbeta primers. Assay: immunoSEQ multiplex PCR; the TCRdb copy retains only in-frame clones and omits some. This sample yields tens of thousands of clones, of which roughly 88% are seen a single time; over 10% belongs to the top ten. Sequenced: PBMCs. The receptors shown here come from a woman aged 40-49 years in good health and CMV-seropositive.

V and J are TRBV28 and TRBJ2-7, with 8 bases aligning to TRBD1. This CDR3 spans 16 amino acids. The germline V gene encodes CDR1 MDHEN and CDR2 SYDVKM. Trimming took 6 bases from V and 1 from J; bases not matched to a gene: 11. CDR3 sequence (DNA): TGTGCCAGCAGACCAGAAGGGACAGGTGATTCCTACGAGCAGTACTTC. Translated, it gives CASRPEGTGDSYEQYF. The entire variable domain, with the rest obtained from reference TRBV28 and TRBJ2-7, is as follows: DVKVTQSSRYLVKRTGEKVFLECVQDMDHENMFWYRQDPGLGLRLIYFSYDVKMKEKGDIPEGYSVSREKKERFSLILESASTNQTSMYLCASRPEGTGDSYEQYFGPGTRLTVT.

The V gene is TRBV5-1, the J gene TRBJ1-1, with TRBD1 matching over 7 bases. This CDR3 is 13 amino acids long. V gave up 0 bases and J gave up 11 bases; unmatched junction bases: 7. Germline V gene data show CDR1 as SGHRS and CDR2 as YFSETQ. The chain's CDR3 is CASSLGQGGLAFF. In DNA, the CDR3 is TGCGCCAGCAGCTTGGGGCAGGGGGGCTTGGCTTTCTTT.

In this sample, this clone turned up a few times. The CDR3 DNA reads as TGTGCCAGCAGCGTTACCGGGGTCGTTCGGCCCCAGCATTTT. Amino acid sequence: CASSVTGVVRPQHF. The chain carries TRBV5-6 and TRBJ1-5; no firm D call. CDR1 and CDR2 (germline): SGHDT, YYEEEE. CDR3 length: 14 residues. The germline V and J ends were trimmed by 4 bases and 9 bases, with 17 bases remaining between them.

The chain couples TRBV6-6 to TRBJ2-3; maybe TRBD2 (5 bases). Deletions cut 6 bases from V and 1 base from J, with 11 bases between. Germline V CDR1 and CDR2: MNHNY, SVGAGI (reference sequence). The CDR3 is 14 residues long. The CDR3 protein is CASRAAGGTDTQYF. The CDR3, as DNA: TGTGCCAGCAGAGCGGCGGGTGGCACAGATACGCAGTATTTT.

The rearrangement joins TRBV30 to TRBJ1-5, with TRBD1 matching 7 bases. The CDR3 totals 15 residues. J was trimmed by 2 bases and V by 4 bases; bases with no gene match: 8. Germline-derived CDR1 and CDR2 are GTSNPN and SVGIG (reference sequence). In nucleotides, the CDR3 is TGTGCCTGGAACCGTCCGGGACAGCGCAATCAGCCCCAGCATTTT. Its translation: CAWNRPGQRNQPQHF.